This T cell receptor (beta chain) was sequenced during a study of T-cell reconstitution after alpha-beta-depleted transplantation in children. With 4 bases clipped from V and 9 bases from J, the junction kept 13 bases outside the gene matches. CDR3 length: 15 residues. Germline lookup yields CDR1 SGHRS and CDR2 YFSETQ. Preparation of the TCRbeta library involved a method that used unique molecular identifiers. MiXCR, run by TCRdb on the PCR reads, gives a single entry per CDR3 protein. The sample lists under 50,000 distinct CDR3 sequences; nearly 9.5% were seen once. The chain joins TRBV5-1 to TRBJ2-1; TRBD2 aligns across 7 bases. The input for sequencing was PBMCs, mostly from graft donor cells, taken 60 days after TCRalphabeta/CD19-depleted stem cell transplant. This TCR derives from a male patient aged 2-10 years who had a stem cell transplant for chronic granulomatous disease, so the T cells may come from the graft donor. The DNA for the CDR3 is TGCGCCAGCAGCCCGGGACTACCCACTGATCCTGAGCAGTTCTTC. It codes for CASSPGLPTDPEQFF.